This T cell receptor (beta chain) appears in the sequencing data of a study of control samples from healthy donors and cancer patients. This clone was counted a few times. Trimming at V came to 3 bases and at J to 2 bases, leaving 9 bases not matched to a gene. Germline-derived CDR1 and CDR2 are GTSNPN and SVGIG (reference sequence). The CDR3 sequence is 16 residues long. Clones were read by immunoSEQ multiplex PCR, and TCRdb kept only the in-frame ones, dropping some. The sample consists of approximately 150,000 clones, 88% of them appearing once. The specimen was blood. The chain couples TRBV30 to TRBJ2-3, with 9 bases aligning to TRBD2. The sequence came from a man aged 18-30 years in good health. The CDR3 loop reads CAWSSGVAGDTDTQYF. In DNA form, the CDR3 reads TGTGCCTGGAGCTCCGGGGTAGCGGGGGACACAGATACGCAGTATTTT. Together with reference TRBV30 and TRBJ2-3, the CDR3 gives the full variable domain: SQTIHQWPATLVQPVGSPLSLECTVEGTSNPNLYWYRQAAGRGLQLLFYSVGIGQISSEVPQNLSASRPQDRQFILSSKKLLLSDSGFYLCAWSSGVAGDTDTQYFGPGTRLTVL.